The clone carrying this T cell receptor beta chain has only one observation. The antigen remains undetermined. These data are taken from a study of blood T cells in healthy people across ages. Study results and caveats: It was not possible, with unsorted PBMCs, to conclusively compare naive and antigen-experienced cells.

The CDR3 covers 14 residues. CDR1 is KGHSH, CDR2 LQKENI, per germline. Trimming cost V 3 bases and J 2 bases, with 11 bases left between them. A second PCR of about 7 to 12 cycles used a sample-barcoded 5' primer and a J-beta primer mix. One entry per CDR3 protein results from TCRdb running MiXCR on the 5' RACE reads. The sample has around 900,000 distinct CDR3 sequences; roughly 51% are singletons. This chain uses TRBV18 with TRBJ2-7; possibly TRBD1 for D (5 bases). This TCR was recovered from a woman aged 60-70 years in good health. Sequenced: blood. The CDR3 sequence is CASSPSTDTYEQYF. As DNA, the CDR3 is TGTGCCAGCTCACCCTCGACAGACACCTACGAGCAGTACTTC.